This TCR beta chain was profiled in a study of OX40 agonist ivuxolimab in advanced cancers. As for the study in general: Patients received the agonistic anti-OX40 (CD134) antibody ivuxolimab. Eligibility admitted prior anti-PD-1, anti-PD-L1 or anti-CTLA-4 therapy; about 40% had some. Findings and caveats of the study: More expanded clones were found, on average, in CD8+ than in CD4+ T cells.

The junction had 7 bases not matched to a gene; V was cut back by 3 bases and J by 0 bases. The CDR3 has 16 amino acids. Germline CDR1 reads SGHAT; CDR2 reads FQDESV (reference sequence). This clone appeared once. Its target is unknown. Sequencing was performed with immunoSEQ multiplex PCR; in TCRdb, only in-frame clones are kept and a portion is missing. This table holds 70,000 or so clones, about 80% found once. This sequence was found in an adult with an advanced solid tumor such as melanoma, head and neck, liver or kidney cancer. The J gene is TRBJ2-7, the V gene TRBV11-1; 8 nucleotides agree with TRBD1. Material: CD4+ or CD8+ T cells sorted from blood, obtained in a trial of the OX40 agonist ivuxolimab. The CDR3 coding sequence is TGTGCCAGCAGCTTTCTCTCAGGGGGCGACTCCTACGAGCAGTACTTC. This encodes CASSFLSGGDSYEQYF.